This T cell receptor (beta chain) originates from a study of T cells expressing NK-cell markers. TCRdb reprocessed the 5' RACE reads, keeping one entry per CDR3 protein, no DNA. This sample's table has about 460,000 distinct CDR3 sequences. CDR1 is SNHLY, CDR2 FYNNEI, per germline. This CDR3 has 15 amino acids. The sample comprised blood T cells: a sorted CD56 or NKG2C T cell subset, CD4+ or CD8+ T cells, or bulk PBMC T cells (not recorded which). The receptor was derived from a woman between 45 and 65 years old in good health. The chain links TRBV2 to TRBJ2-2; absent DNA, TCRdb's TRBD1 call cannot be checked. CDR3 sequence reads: CASIQDRADTGELFF.